This entry is about one T cell receptor (beta chain). A junction end diverges from the germline sequence, so it may reflect a read error. Data came from immunoSEQ multiplex PCR; TCRdb stores just in-frame clones and leaves some out. Seen here are over 70,000 clones, around 87% observed once, and the top ten hold more than 0.85%. This sample was included in a study of blood T cell repertoires in COVID-19. Sequencing was carried out using peripheral blood. The source of this sequence is a human donor in a cohort sampled during active COVID-19.

The CDR3 reads CSAIDRKAYF. The CDR3, as DNA: TGCAGTGCCATAGACAGGAAGGCCTACTTC. The chain joins TRBV20-1 to TRBJ1-2, with D possibly TRBD1 on 6 matching bases. The CDR3 contains 10 residues. Germline-derived CDR1 and CDR2 are DFQATT and SNEGSKA (reference sequence).